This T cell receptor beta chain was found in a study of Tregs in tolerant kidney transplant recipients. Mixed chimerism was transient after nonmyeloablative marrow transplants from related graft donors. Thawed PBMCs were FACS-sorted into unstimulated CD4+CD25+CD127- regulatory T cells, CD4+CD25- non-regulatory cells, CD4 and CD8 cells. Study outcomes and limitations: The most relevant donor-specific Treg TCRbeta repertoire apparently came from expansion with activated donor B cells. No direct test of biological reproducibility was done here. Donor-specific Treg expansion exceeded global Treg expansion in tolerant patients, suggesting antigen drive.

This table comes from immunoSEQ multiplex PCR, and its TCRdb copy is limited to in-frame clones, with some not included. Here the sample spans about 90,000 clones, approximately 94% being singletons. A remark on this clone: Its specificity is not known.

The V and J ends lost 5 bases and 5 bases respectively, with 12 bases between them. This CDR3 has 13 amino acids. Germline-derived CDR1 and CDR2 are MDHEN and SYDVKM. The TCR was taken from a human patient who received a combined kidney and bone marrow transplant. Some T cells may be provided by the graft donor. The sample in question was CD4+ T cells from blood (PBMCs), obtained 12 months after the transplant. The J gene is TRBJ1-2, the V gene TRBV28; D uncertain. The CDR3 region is CASSPPPLYGYTF. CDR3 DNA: TGTGCCAGCAGTCCACCGCCCCTATATGGCTACACCTTC.